This TCR beta chain was found in a study of blood T cell repertoires in COVID-19. Looking at the study overall: Samples representing acute and convalescent COVID-19 were sourced from the United States, Italy and Spain.

In the original analysis: The authors estimated nucleated cell counts from reference gene primer amplification. The repertoire was sequenced with immunoSEQ multiplex PCR; TCRdb's copy has only in-frame clones and lacks some. The V and J calls and the clone size are those of that table, but D and trimming were determined from the DNA. The sample shows roughly 30,000 clones, less than 85% of them seen only once. The CDR3 totals 15 residues. Germline CDR1 is MNHEY and CDR2 is SVGAGI. Deletions cut 0 bases from V and 10 bases from J, with 13 bases between. The chain has TRBV6-5 and TRBJ1-6; D gene unclear. Sequences were obtained from peripheral blood. This receptor was taken from a woman of 80 years or more with acute or convalescent COVID-19. The CDR3 loop is CASSYSSGLESPLHF. CDR3 sequence (DNA): TGTGCCAGCAGTTACTCATCCGGGTTGGAGTCACCCCTCCACTTT.